Below, 5 T cell receptor beta chains from the same sample are listed, as sequenced in a study of blood T cell repertoires in COVID-19. TCRdb's copy holds only in-frame clones and misses some; the assay was immunoSEQ multiplex PCR. Of 100,000 to 150,000 clones in the sample, about 70% were seen once. The material sequenced was peripheral blood. These receptors were taken from a woman between 65 and 79 years old with acute or convalescent COVID-19.

This chain joins TRBV19 and TRBJ1-1; TRBD1 might be the D (5 bases). Germline V gene sequence: CDR1 LNHDA, CDR2 SQIVND (reference sequence). The CDR3 totals 14 residues. V shed 7 bases and J shed 4 bases, with 16 bases lying between them. DNA for the CDR3: TGTGCCAGTAAGGAACAGGCCGATGGCACTGAAGCTTTCTTT. Its translation is CASKEQADGTEAFF.

DNA of the CDR3: TGCGCCAGCAGCGTCTACTCCGGGACTAGCGGGAGGTGGGTTGGCAATGAGCAGTTCTTC. Protein: CASSVYSGTSGRWVGNEQFF. The chain couples TRBV5-1 to TRBJ2-1, with 15 nucleotides matching TRBD2. V was clipped by 4 bases and J by 6 bases; unmatched bases: 17. Germline V gene lookup returns CDR1 SGHRS and CDR2 YFSETQ. This CDR3 spans 20 amino acids.

The V and J genes are TRBV5-6 and TRBJ2-7; no reliable D call. CDR1 SGHDT and CDR2 YYEEEE come from the germline V gene. The CDR3 extends over 15 amino acids. V lost 4 bases to trimming and J lost 0 bases, with 14 bases between them. In DNA, the CDR3 is TGTGCCAGCAGCCCAAACGACATTCTCTCCTACGAGCAGTACTTC. This sequence encodes CASSPNDILSYEQYF.

V usage is TRBV28 and J usage is TRBJ1-5; TRBD1 matches 7 bases. Trimming removed 3 bases from V and 2 bases from J; junction bases left unmatched: 4. This CDR3 comprises 15 residues. The germline V gene encodes CDR1 MDHEN and CDR2 SYDVKM. The CDR3 nucleotides are TGTGCCAGCAGTTTCTGGCAGGGGGGCAATCAGCCCCAGCATTTT. It codes for CASSFWQGGNQPQHF.

The V gene is TRBV5-5, the J gene TRBJ1-4; the D gene is possibly TRBD1 (5 bases). In germline, CDR1 is SGHKS, CDR2 YYEKEE (reference sequence). Trimming took 4 bases from V and 0 from J, leaving 10 bases between them. This CDR3 region has 15 residues. The CDR3 sequence is CASSPRGATNEKLFF. CDR3 DNA sequence: TGTGCCAGCAGCCCACGGGGGGCAACTAATGAAAAACTGTTTTTT.